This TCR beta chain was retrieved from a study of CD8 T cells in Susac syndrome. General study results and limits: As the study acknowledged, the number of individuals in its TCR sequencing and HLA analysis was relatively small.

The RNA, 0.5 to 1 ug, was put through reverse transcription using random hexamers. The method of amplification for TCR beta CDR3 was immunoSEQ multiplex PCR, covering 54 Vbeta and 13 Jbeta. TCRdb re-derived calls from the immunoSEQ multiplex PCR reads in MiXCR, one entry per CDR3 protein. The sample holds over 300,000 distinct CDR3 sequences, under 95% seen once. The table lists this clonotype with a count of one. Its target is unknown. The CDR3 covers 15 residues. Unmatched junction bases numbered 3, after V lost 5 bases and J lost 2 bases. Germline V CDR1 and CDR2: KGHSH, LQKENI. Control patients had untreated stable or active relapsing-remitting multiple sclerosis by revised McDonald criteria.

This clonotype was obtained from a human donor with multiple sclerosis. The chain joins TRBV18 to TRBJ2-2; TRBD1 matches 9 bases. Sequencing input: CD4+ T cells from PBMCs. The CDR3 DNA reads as TGTGCCAGCTCAGGGACAGGGCGAAACACCGGGGAGCTGTTTTTT. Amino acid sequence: CASSGTGRNTGELFF.